This TCR beta chain derives from a study of blood T cell repertoires in COVID-19. Study context: The United States, Italy and Spain were the sources of the acute and convalescent COVID-19 samples.

Original processing methods: Researchers report that nucleated cell counts were estimated from reference gene primer amplification. Using immunoSEQ multiplex PCR, the repertoire was profiled, and TCRdb retains in-frame clones only, with some absent. For V, J and clone size, that table is used; D and trimming come from the DNA. Here the sample spans approximately 150,000 clones, about 86% being singletons. The sequenced sample consisted of peripheral blood. The sequence came from a man between 65 and 85 years old with acute or convalescent COVID-19.

The CDR3 region has the DNA TGTGCCAGCAGCTTGGCCGGACTAGCGGGAGGATGGAGTGAGCAGTTCTTC. It translates to CASSLAGLAGGWSEQFF. The V call is TRBV5-6, the J call TRBJ2-1, with 14 bases that match TRBD2. The germline V gene encodes CDR1 SGHDT and CDR2 YYEEEE. V shed 0 bases and J 9 bases; nucleotides not matched to a gene: 8. The CDR3 has 17 amino acids.